Each of the 21 T cell receptor beta chains below was sequenced from the same sample in a study of cytomegalovirus exposure and HLA in healthy donors. In the PCR, 60 Vbeta and 13 Jbeta primers were used. TCRdb's copy holds only in-frame clones and misses some; the assay was immunoSEQ multiplex PCR. The table includes under 150,000 clones, 60% to 80% detected once. Sequencing used PBMCs. These TCRs come from a man aged 18 to 30 in good health and CMV-seronegative.

This clone has a handful of counts. The chain couples TRBV6-1 to TRBJ1-1, with TRBD1 as a possible D gene (6 bases). Germline lookup yields CDR1 MNHNS and CDR2 SASEGT. V lost 6 bases and J 8 bases, leaving 16 bases between the germline ends. CDR3 size: 13 residues. The CDR3 coding sequence is TGTGCCAGCAGAGGGGACACAGAACTAGAAGCTTTCTTT. Translated, it gives CASRGDTELEAFF.

This clone was seen just once. CDR3: CASSPRTGFATNEKLFF. The CDR3 coding sequence is TGTGCCAGCAGCCCCCGCACAGGGTTTGCAACTAATGAAAAACTGTTTTTT. This chain connects TRBV11-2 to TRBJ1-4; perhaps TRBD1 as D (6 bases). The germline V gene has CDR1 SGHAT and CDR2 FQNNGV. Trimming took 5 bases from V and 0 from J, leaving 16 bases between them. CDR3 size: 17 residues.

This clone showed up just once. The chain carries TRBV7-6 and TRBJ2-5; 9 nucleotides agree with TRBD1. The CDR3 totals 14 residues. Germline V lookup: CDR1 SGHVS, CDR2 FNYEAQ. The trim removed 4 bases at V and 5 bases at J, leaving 5 bases unmatched. As DNA, the CDR3 is TGTGCCAGCAGCTGGGACAGGGAAGGGGAGACCCAGTACTTC. Translation: CASSWDREGETQYF.

Written as DNA, the CDR3 is TGCGCCAGCAGCCAAGATTCGAGGAACTCACCCCTCCACTTT. This translates into CASSQDSRNSPLHF. The chain employs TRBV4-3 and TRBJ1-6, with D uncertain. The CDR3 is 14 amino acids. Trimming shortened V by 0 bases and J by 10 bases, and 10 bases separated the two germline ends. Germline assignment: CDR1 LGHNA and CDR2 YSLEER.

This clone was seen a few times. The chain links TRBV5-1 to TRBJ1-1; D is unclear. The CDR3 has 12 residues. V was shortened by 3 bases and J by 7 bases, with 10 bases between the two germline ends. CDR1 is SGHRS and CDR2 is YFSETQ in the germline V gene. DNA of the CDR3: TGCGCCAGCAGCTCCTGGGGAGGTGAAGCTTTCTTT. Amino acid sequence: CASSSWGGEAFF.

The rearrangement joins TRBV6-6 to TRBJ2-3, with D possibly matching TRBD2 (6 bases). V was trimmed by 7 bases and J by 5 bases, leaving 22 bases between them. This CDR3 comprises 16 residues. From germline, CDR1 is MNHNY and CDR2 SVGAGI (reference sequence). CDR3 loop: CASNPSGTLRGDTQYF. In DNA, the CDR3 is TGTGCCAGCAACCCCTCCGGGACCCTGCGGGGAGATACGCAGTATTTT.

This chain joins TRBV2 and TRBJ1-2; 7 bases agree with TRBD1. Trimming removed 7 bases from V and 4 bases from J; junction bases left unmatched: 6. CDR3 length equals 13 residues. The germline gives CDR1 SNHLY, CDR2 FYNNEI. The CDR3 sequence: CASNRQGGYGYTF. CDR3 DNA sequence: TGTGCCAGCAACAGACAGGGAGGCTATGGCTACACCTTC.

The chain joins TRBV19 to TRBJ2-1; 9 bases align to TRBD1. With 0 bases clipped from V and 8 bases from J, the junction kept 11 bases outside the gene matches. CDR3 length: 17 amino acids. The germline CDR1 and CDR2 sequences are LNHDA and SQIVND (reference sequence). The CDR3: CASSIDPGQGTLHEQFF. CDR3 sequence (DNA): TGTGCCAGTAGTATAGACCCCGGACAGGGGACGTTGCATGAGCAGTTCTTC.

The genes are TRBV9 and TRBJ2-5; perhaps TRBD2 as D (5 bases). TRBJ2-7 matches the DNA end more closely, so the J call is doubtful. The CDR3 runs 14 residues. Looked up from germline, CDR1 is SGDLS and CDR2 is YYNGEE. The CDR3 here is CASSVGEKTYEQYF. The CDR3 DNA sequence: TGTGCCAGCAGCGTAGGGGAGAAGACCTACGAGCAGTACTTC.

CDR3: CASSGLGRITDTQYF. DNA for the CDR3: TGCGCCAGCAGCGGATTGGGCAGAATCACAGATACGCAGTATTTT. This chain uses TRBV5-1 with TRBJ2-3; D remains ambiguous. There are 15 residues in the CDR3. The ends were cut back, 4 bases at V and 2 bases at J, with 14 bases in the middle. CDR1 is SGHRS, CDR2 YFSETQ, per germline.

The J gene is TRBJ1-2, the V gene TRBV27, with TRBD1 identical over 8 bases. The CDR3 sequence is 16 residues long. Unmatched junction bases numbered 13, after V lost 2 bases and J lost 8 bases. Germline CDR1 and CDR2: MNHEY and SMNVEV (reference sequence). CDR3 amino acids: CASSLVRTGGPRGYTF. DNA for the CDR3: TGTGCCAGCAGTTTAGTGCGAACAGGGGGTCCGAGGGGCTACACCTTC.

This chain links TRBV7-6 with TRBJ2-5; 9 nucleotides line up with TRBD1. The germline V gene encodes CDR1 SGHVS and CDR2 FNYEAQ. V lost 5 bases and J lost 3; bases outside the gene matches: 7. CDR3 length: 15 residues. CDR3 region: CASSMGTGSEETQYF. The DNA of the CDR3 is TGTGCCAGCAGCATGGGGACAGGGAGTGAAGAGACCCAGTACTTC.

The CDR3 loop reads CASSLAGRGYTF. CDR3 sequence (DNA): TGTGCCAGCAGCTTGGCAGGCAGAGGCTACACCTTC. The V gene is TRBV5-4, the J gene TRBJ1-2, with no clear D. Germline CDR1 is SGHNT and CDR2 is YYREEE (reference sequence). The CDR3 consists of 12 residues. V was shortened by 0 bases and J by 8 bases, with 8 bases between the two germline ends. The complete variable domain, with remaining parts taken from reference TRBV5-4 and TRBJ1-2, reads ETGVTQSPTHLIKTRGQQVTLRCSSQSGHNTVSWYQQALGQGPQFIFQYYREEENGRGNFPPRFSGLQFPNYSSELNVNALELDDSALYLCASSLAGRGYTFGSGTRLTVV.

CDR3 amino acids: CASAGAGQGNSPLHF. CDR3 nucleotides: TGTGCCAGTGCAGGTGCGGGACAGGGGAATTCACCCCTCCACTTT. This chain links TRBV19 with TRBJ1-6; TRBD1 agrees at 10 bases. The germline gives CDR1 LNHDA, CDR2 SQIVND (reference sequence). Unmatched junction bases numbered 8, after V lost 8 bases and J lost 7 bases. The CDR3 has 15 amino acids.

This chain connects TRBV7-6 to TRBJ1-6; the D gene is possibly TRBD1 (5 bases). Germline-derived CDR1 and CDR2 are SGHVS and FNYEAQ. CDR3 size: 17 residues. With 1 base removed from V and 6 bases from J, the gap between germline ends came to 16 bases. CDR3 DNA: TGTGCCAGCAGCTTAGGAGACAGCCTAGGCGCTAATTCACCCCTCCACTTT. Amino acid sequence: CASSLGDSLGANSPLHF.

This clone came up once. The rearrangement uses TRBV6-5 and TRBJ1-5; perhaps TRBD1 as D (5 bases). Germline V gene sequence: CDR1 MNHEY, CDR2 SVGAGI. The CDR3 spans 13 residues. V lost 6 bases to trimming and J lost 3 bases, with 9 bases between them. This CDR3 reads CASRGLINQPQHF. In DNA, the CDR3 is TGTGCCAGCAGGGGACTTATCAATCAGCCCCAGCATTTT.

The chain joins TRBV5-1 to TRBJ1-2; D call uncertain. This CDR3 is 13 amino acids long. The V gene lost 1 base and the J gene lost 6 bases, with 10 bases spanning the gap. The V gene's germline CDR1 is SGHRS and CDR2 YFSETQ. CDR3 in amino acids: CASSLFEEDGYTF. The DNA for the CDR3 is TGCGCCAGCAGCTTGTTTGAGGAAGATGGCTACACCTTC.

The chain links TRBV14 to TRBJ1-2, with D possibly TRBD1 on 6 matching bases. Per germline, CDR1 SGHDN and CDR2 FVKESK. V shed 3 bases and J shed 4 bases, with 9 bases lying between them. The CDR3 loop spans 13 amino acids. The CDR3 loop reads CASSHRGSYGYTF. For the CDR3, the DNA is TGTGCCAGCAGCCACAGGGGTAGCTATGGCTACACCTTC. Using reference TRBV14 and TRBJ1-2 for the parts outside the CDR3, the full variable domain is EAGVTQFPSHSVIEKGQTVTLRCDPISGHDNLYWYRRVMGKEIKFLLHFVKESKQDESGMPNNRFLAERTGGTYSTLKVQPAELEDSGVYFCASSHRGSYGYTFGSGTRLTVV.

This clone has just one count. The chain carries TRBV6-5 and TRBJ1-5, with D possibly matching TRBD1 (5 bases). The germline gives CDR1 MNHEY, CDR2 SVGAGI. The CDR3 is 13 residues long. Trimming removed 7 bases at V and 7 bases at J, with 14 bases between. CDR3 amino acids: CASTTGGDQPQHF. The DNA for the CDR3 is TGTGCCAGCACCACGGGGGGGGACCAGCCCCAGCATTTT.

The table lists this clone with a few counts. The V call is TRBV11-2, the J call TRBJ2-1, with 8 positions matching TRBD2. Germline-derived CDR1 and CDR2 are SGHAT and FQNNGV. This CDR3 spans 14 amino acids. V lost 5 bases and J lost 5; bases outside the gene matches: 5. CDR3 sequence reads: CASSPVAGNNEQFF. DNA of the CDR3: TGTGCCAGCAGCCCAGTAGCGGGGAACAATGAGCAGTTCTTC.

The J gene is TRBJ1-6, the V gene TRBV25-1, with 7 nucleotides matching TRBD1. Trimming removed 1 base from V and 4 bases from J; junction bases left unmatched: 10. Germline V gene lookup returns CDR1 MGHDK and CDR2 SYGVNS. The CDR3 totals 18 residues. The CDR3 nucleotides read TGTGCCAGCAGTGAATTACGTGGTCCGGGACAGTATAATTCACCCCTCCACTTT. As protein: CASSELRGPGQYNSPLHF.